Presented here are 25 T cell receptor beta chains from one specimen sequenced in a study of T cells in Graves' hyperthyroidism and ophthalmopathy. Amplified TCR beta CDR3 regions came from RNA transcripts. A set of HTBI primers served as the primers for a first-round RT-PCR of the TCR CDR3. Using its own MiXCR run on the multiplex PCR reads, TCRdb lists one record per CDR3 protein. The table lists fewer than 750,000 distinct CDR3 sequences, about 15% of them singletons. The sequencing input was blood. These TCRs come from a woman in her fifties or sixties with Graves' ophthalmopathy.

CDR3 DNA: TGTGCCAGCAGCTTCGGCAGGGTGGGGGAGGCCCAGTACTTC. Its translation: CASSFGRVGEAQYF. The chain employs TRBV7-9 and TRBJ2-5; TRBD2 is a possible D gene (6 bases). Germline values: CDR1 SEHNR, CDR2 FQNEAQ (reference sequence). This CDR3 is built from 14 residues. The V gene lost 3 bases and the J gene lost 9 bases, with 17 bases spanning the gap.

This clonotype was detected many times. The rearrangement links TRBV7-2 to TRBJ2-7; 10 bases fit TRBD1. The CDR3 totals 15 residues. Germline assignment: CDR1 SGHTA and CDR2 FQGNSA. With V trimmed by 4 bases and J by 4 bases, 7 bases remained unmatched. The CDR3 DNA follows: TGTGCCAGCAGCTCCCCCGGGACAGGGGCTTACGAGCAGTACTTC. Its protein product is CASSSPGTGAYEQYF.

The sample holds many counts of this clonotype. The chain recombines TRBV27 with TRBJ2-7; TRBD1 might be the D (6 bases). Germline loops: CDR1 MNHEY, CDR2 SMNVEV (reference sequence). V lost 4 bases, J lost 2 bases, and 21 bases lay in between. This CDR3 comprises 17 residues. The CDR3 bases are TGTGCCAGCAGTTCGGCGACAGGACCAACTACCCCCTACGAGCAGTACTTC. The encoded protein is CASSSATGPTTPYEQYF.

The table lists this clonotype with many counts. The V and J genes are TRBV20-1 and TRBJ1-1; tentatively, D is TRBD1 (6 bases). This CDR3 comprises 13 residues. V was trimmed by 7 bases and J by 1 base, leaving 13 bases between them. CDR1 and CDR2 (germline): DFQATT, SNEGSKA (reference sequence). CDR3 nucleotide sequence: TGCAGTGTCCCAGAGGGGGGGAACACTGAAGCTTTCTTT. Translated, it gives CSVPEGGNTEAFF.

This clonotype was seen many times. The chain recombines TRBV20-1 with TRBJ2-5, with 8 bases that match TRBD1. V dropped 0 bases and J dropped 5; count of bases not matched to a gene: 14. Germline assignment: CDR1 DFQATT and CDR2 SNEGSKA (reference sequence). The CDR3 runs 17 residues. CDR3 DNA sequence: TGCAGTGCTAGAGATGTCGGAACAGGGGGTTCTGTGGAGACCCAGTACTTC. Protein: CSARDVGTGGSVETQYF.

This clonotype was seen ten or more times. The chain's CDR3 is CASSFGFRREPHNEQFF. CDR3 bases: TGTGCCAGCAGCTTCGGTTTTAGGCGGGAGCCCCACAATGAGCAGTTCTTC. This sequence joins TRBV7-6 and TRBJ2-1, with 7 positions matching TRBD2. The CDR3 is 17 residues long. The V gene end was trimmed by 3 bases and the J gene end by 5 bases; junction bases not matched to a gene: 13. Looked up from germline, CDR1 is SGHVS and CDR2 is FNYEAQ. Variable domain in full (rest from reference TRBV7-6 and TRBJ2-1): GAGVSQSPRYKVTKRGQDVALRCDPISGHVSLYWYRQALGQGPEFLTYFNYEAQQDKSGLPNDRFSAERPEGSISTLTIQRTEQRDSAMYRCASSFGFRREPHNEQFFGPGTRLTVL.

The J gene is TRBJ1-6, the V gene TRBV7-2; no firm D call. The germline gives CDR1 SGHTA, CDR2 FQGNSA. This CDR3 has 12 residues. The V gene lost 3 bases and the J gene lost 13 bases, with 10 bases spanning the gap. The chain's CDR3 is CASSFGVGPLHF. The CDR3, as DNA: TGTGCCAGCAGCTTTGGGGTTGGGCCCCTCCACTTT.

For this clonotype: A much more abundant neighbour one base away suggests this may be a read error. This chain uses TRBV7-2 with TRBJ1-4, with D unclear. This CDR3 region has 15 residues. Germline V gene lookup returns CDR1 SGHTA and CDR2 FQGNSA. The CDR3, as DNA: TGTGCCAGCAGCTTAGGCCAGGCAACTGATGAAAAACTGTTTTTT. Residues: CASSLGQATDEKLFF.

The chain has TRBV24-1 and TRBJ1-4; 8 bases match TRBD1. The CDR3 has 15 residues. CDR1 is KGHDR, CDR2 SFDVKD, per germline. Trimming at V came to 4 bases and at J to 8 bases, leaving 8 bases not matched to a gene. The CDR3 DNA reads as TGTGCCACCAGTGACCCCACAGGGGGGCGCGAAAAACTGTTTTTT. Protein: CATSDPTGGREKLFF.

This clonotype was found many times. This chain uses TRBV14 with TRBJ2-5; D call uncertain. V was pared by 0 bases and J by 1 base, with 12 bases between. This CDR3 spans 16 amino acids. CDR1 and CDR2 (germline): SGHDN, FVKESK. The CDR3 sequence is CASSQERLFSQETQYF. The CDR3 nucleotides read TGTGCCAGCAGCCAAGAACGGCTCTTCTCCCAAGAGACCCAGTACTTC.

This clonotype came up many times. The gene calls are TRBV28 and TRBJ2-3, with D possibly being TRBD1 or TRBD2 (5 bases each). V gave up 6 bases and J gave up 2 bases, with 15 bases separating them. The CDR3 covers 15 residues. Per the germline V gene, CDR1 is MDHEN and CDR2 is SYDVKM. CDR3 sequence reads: CASSPGTDHTDTQYF. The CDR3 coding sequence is TGTGCCAGCAGCCCCGGGACGGACCACACAGATACGCAGTATTTT.

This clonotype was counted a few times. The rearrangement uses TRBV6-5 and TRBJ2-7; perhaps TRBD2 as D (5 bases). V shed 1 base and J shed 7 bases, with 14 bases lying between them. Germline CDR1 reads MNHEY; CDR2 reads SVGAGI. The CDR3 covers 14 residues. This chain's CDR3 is CASSYYYGVREQYF. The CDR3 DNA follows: TGTGCCAGCAGTTACTACTACGGGGTCCGGGAGCAGTACTTC.

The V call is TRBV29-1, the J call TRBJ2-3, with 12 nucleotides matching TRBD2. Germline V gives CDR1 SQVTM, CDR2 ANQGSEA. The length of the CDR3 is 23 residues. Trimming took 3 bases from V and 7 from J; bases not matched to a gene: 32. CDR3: CSVELRLAGAHGDIERGGYTQYF. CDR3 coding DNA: TGCAGCGTTGAGCTCAGACTAGCGGGAGCCCACGGGGACATCGAGAGGGGGGGGTATACGCAGTATTTT.

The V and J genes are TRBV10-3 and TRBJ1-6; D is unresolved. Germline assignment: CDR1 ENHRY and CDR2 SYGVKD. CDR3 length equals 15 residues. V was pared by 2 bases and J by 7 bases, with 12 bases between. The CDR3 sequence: CAISEDTILNSPLHF. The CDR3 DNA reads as TGTGCCATCAGTGAGGACACGATATTGAATTCACCCCTCCACTTT.

This CDR3 reads CSAGGGVRNQPQHF. In nucleotides, the CDR3 is TGCAGTGCGGGTGGAGGGGTCCGCAATCAGCCCCAGCATTTT. The chain is built from TRBV20-1 and TRBJ1-5; perhaps TRBD1 as D (5 bases). The V end lost 6 bases, the J end lost 2 bases, and 14 bases lay between the germline ends. Germline values: CDR1 DFQATT, CDR2 SNEGSKA (reference sequence). The CDR3 loop spans 14 amino acids.

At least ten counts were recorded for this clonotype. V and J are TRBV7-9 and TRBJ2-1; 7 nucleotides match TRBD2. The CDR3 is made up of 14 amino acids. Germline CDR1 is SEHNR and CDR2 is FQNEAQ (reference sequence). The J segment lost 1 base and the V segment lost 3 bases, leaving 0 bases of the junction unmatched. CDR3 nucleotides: TGTGCCAGCAGCTTTAGCGGGTCCTACAATGAGCAGTTCTTC. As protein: CASSFSGSYNEQFF.

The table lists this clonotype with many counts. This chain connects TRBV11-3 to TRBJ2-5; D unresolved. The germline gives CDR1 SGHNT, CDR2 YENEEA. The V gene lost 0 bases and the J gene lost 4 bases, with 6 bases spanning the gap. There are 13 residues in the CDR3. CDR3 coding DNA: TGTGCCAGCAGCTTAGAGACTGTAGAGACCCAGTACTTC. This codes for CASSLETVETQYF.

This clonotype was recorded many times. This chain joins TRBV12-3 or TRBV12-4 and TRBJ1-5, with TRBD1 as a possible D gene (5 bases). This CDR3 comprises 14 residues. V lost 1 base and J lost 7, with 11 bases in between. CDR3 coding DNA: TGTGCCAGCAGTTTAGGAGGGACTCAGCAGCCCCAGCATTTT. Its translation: CASSLGGTQQPQHF.

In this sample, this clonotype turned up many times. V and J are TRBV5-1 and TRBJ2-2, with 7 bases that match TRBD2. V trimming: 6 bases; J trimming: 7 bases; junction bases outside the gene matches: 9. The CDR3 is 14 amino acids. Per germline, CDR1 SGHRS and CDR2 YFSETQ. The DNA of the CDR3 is TGCGCCAGCATTGCAGGACTAGGGGTCGGGGAGCTGTTTTTT. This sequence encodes CASIAGLGVGELFF. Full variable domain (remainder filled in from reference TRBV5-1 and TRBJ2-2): KAGVTQTPRYLIKTRGQQVTLSCSPISGHRSVSWYQQTPGQGLQFLFEYFSETQRNKGNFPGRFSGRQFSNSRSEMNVSTLELGDSALYLCASIAGLGVGELFFGEGSRLTVL.

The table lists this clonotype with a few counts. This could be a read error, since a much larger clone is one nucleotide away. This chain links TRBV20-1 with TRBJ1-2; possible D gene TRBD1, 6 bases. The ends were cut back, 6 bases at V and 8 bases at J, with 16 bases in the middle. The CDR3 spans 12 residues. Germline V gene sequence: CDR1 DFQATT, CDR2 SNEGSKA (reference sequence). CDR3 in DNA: TGCAGTGCAAGACAGGAGGCGCGGGGCTACACCTTC. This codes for CSARQEARGYTF.

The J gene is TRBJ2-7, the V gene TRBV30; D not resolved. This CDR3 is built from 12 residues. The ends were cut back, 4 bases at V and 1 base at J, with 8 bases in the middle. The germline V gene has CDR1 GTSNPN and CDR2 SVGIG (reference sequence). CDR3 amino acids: CAWMDGSYEQYF. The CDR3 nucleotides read TGTGCCTGGATGGACGGTTCCTACGAGCAGTACTTC.

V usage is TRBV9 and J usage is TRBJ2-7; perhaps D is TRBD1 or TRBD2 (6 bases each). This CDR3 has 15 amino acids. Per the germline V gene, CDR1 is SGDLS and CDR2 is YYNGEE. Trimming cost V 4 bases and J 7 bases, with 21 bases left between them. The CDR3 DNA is TGTGCCAGCAGCCCAGGAGGGGGATCGGCAAGGGAGCAGTACTTC. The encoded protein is CASSPGGGSAREQYF.

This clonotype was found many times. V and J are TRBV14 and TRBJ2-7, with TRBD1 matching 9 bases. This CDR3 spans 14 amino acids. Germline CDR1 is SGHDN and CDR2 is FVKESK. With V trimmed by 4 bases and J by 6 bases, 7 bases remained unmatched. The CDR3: CASSLGQGYIEQYF. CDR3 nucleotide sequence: TGTGCCAGCAGCCTCGGACAGGGGTACATCGAGCAGTACTTC.

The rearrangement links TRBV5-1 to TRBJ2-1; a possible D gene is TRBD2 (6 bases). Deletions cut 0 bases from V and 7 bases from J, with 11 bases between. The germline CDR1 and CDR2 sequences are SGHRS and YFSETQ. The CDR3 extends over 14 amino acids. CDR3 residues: CASSLAGLLNEQFF. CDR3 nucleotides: TGCGCCAGCAGCTTGGCGGGACTCCTAAATGAGCAGTTCTTC.

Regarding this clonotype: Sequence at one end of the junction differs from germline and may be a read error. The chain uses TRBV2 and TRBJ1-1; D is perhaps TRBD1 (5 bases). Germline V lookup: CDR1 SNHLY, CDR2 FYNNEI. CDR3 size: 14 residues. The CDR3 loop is CASGETAFNTEAFF. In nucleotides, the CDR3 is TGTGCCAGCGGAGAGACAGCATTTAACACTGAGGCTTTCTTT.